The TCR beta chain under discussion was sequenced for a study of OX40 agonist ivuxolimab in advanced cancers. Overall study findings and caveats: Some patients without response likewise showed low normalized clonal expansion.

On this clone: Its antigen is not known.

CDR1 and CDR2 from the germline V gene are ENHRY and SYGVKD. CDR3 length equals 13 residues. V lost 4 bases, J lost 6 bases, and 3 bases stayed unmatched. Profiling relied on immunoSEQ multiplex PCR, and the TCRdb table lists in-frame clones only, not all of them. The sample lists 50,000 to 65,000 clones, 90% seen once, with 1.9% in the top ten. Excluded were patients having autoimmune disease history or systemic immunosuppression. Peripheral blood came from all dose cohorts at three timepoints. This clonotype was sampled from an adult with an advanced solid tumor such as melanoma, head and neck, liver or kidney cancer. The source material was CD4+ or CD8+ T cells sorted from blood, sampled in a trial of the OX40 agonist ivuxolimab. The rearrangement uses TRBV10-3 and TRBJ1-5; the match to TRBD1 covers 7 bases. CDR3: CAISASGGQPQHF. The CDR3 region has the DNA TGTGCCATCAGTGCATCAGGGGGTCAGCCCCAGCATTTT.